What follows is one T cell receptor beta chain and its context. Its specific antigen is unknown. The input lacks base qualities; no much larger clone sits a single base away. This entry belongs to a study of blood T cell repertoires in COVID-19 (dated by TCRdb to 2020 to 2021). Study-wide context: Samples covering the acute and convalescent phases of COVID-19 were provided by collaborators in the United States, Italy and Spain. The prospective study material was composed of cDNA or gDNA derived from T cells, B-cell-depleted T cells, or PBMCs. The dataset comprised deeply sampled blood TCRbeta repertoires from subjects exposed to, actively infected with, or recovered from COVID-19. The repertoires were made available in a free public database intended to serve as a resource for research on the immune response to SARS-CoV-2. Samples were obtained from the ongoing ImmuneRACE study (first 160 participants) and from about 1,300 subjects provided by 6 global collaborators. A de-identified subject ID, COVID-19 status, age in years and sex were almost always included in the sample metadata. Where HLA class I and class II types were available, the types were taken from metadata supplied by the sample provider, not from assay-based typing. Results and caveats for the whole study, not just this receptor: How much clinical and demographic metadata was included differed by source and by participant, and the metadata was provided uncurated.

Samples from volunteer blood donors who had recovered from COVID-19 were contributed by a second Seattle source. The collaborating institutions used their own protocols to collect whole blood in K2EDTA tubes. For TCRbeta analysis, collaborator samples were shipped as frozen whole blood, as isolated PBMCs, or as DNA extracted from either sample type. TCRbeta CDR3 regions were amplified from genomic DNA using the immunoSEQ Assay, a bias-controlled multiplex PCR. The study's own analysis went as follows. The number of nucleated cells in each sample was estimated from the amplification of reference gene primers within the assay. Sequence reads were collapsed and filtered to measure the absolute abundance of every unique TCRbeta CDR3 rearrangement. For each sample, productive Simpson clonality was calculated as the square root of Simpson's diversity index over productive rearrangements. TCRdb limited this immuneACCESS table to in-frame rearrangements with V and J called. A share of clones is missing; checked studies link under half to unresolved V genes, and the rest is unexplained. Clone size and V and J calls were adopted from that table, with D and trimming inferred from the DNA. The sample table contains some 160,000 clones; only one count was recorded for about 83% of them. The ten largest clonotypes hold less than 20% of the sample.

Per the germline V gene, SGHTA is the CDR1 and FQGTGA is the CDR2. Including cysteine and phenylalanine, the CDR3 has 13 amino acids. Solely the CDR3 DNA is kept, with 39 bases framed from the first base. V sheds 3 bases and J sheds 0 bases, leaving 3 bases between their ends. Rearrangement joined TRBV7-3 to TRBJ2-1; no confident D gene assignment can be made. The clonotype was recovered from a woman in her 70s who had recovered from COVID-19. Material for sequencing was peripheral blood. The sequence in DNA is TGTGCCAGCAGCTTTTACTCCTACAATGAGCAGTTCTTC. Its protein is CASSFYSYNEQFF.